Described below is a single TCR beta chain sequence and its context. What it binds is unknown. Germline V gene data show CDR1 as SGHTA and CDR2 as FQGNSA. V gave up 2 bases and J gave up 2 bases; unmatched junction bases: 8. The CDR3 is made up of 16 amino acids. The record originates from a study of cytomegalovirus exposure and HLA in healthy donors. General study results and limits: A later analysis linked a missense DCLRE1C variant to TCR beta V- and J-gene trimming. Productive status was seen about 87% or about 30% of the time for most TCR beta V segments in an earlier analysis. In a later analysis, a genetic analysis reported fewer productive-TCR N-insertions in an Asian-associated ancestry cluster than the cohort average.

The PCR ran on 60 Vbeta and 13 Jbeta primers. Profiled with immunoSEQ multiplex PCR; TCRdb holds only in-frame clones, not every one. This table has under 200,000 clones, 60% to 80% appearing once. The receptor's source is a woman aged 40 to 50 in good health and CMV-seropositive. The V and J genes are TRBV7-2 and TRBJ1-1; 7 bases align to TRBD1. The sample consisted of PBMCs. CDR3 amino acids: CASSLRGRGANTEAFF. CDR3 in DNA: TGTGCCAGCAGCTTAAGGGGGCGGGGCGCCAACACTGAAGCTTTCTTT. The variable domain in full, with the rest retrieved from reference TRBV7-2 and TRBJ1-1, is GAGVSQSPSNKVTEKGKDVELRCDPISGHTALYWYRQSLGQGLEFLIYFQGNSAPDKSGLPSDRFSAERTGGSVSTLTIQRTQQEDSAVYLCASSLRGRGANTEAFFGQGTRLTVV.